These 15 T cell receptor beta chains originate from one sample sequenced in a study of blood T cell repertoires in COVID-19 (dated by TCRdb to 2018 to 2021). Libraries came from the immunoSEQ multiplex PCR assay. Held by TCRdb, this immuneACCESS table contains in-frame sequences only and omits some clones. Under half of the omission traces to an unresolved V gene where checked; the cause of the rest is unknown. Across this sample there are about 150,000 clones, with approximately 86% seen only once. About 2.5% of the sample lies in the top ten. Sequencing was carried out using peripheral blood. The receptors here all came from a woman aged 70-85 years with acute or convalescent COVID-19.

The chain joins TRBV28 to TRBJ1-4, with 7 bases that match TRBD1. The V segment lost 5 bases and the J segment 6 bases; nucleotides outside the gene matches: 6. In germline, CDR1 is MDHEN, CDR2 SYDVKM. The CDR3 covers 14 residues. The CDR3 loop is CASSQGGRDEKLFF. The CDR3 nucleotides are TGTGCCAGCAGTCAAGGGGGCCGAGATGAAAAACTGTTTTTT. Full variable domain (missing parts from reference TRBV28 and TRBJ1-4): DVKVTQSSRYLVKRTGEKVFLECVQDMDHENMFWYRQDPGLGLRLIYFSYDVKMKEKGDIPEGYSVSREKKERFSLILESASTNQTSMYLCASSQGGRDEKLFFGSGTQLSVL.

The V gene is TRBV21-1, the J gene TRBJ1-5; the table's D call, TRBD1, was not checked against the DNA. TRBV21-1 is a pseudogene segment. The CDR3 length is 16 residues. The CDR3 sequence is CASSKSDREVDQPQHF. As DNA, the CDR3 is TGTGCCAGCAGCAAATCGGACAGGGAGGTCGATCAGCCCCAGCATTTT.

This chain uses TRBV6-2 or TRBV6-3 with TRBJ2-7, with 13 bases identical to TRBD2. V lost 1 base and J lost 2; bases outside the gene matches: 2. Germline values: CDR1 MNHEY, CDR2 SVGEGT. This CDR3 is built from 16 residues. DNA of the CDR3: TGTGCCAGCAGTTACTGGGGACTAGCGGGGACCTACGAGCAGTACTTC. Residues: CASSYWGLAGTYEQYF.

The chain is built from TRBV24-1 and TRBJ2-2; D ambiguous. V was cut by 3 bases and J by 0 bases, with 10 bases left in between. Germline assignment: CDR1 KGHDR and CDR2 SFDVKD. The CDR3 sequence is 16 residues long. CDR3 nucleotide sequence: TGTGCCACCAGTGATCGGATAGCCCCGAACACCGGGGAGCTGTTTTTT. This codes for CATSDRIAPNTGELFF.

In DNA, the CDR3 is TGTGCCAGCAGCCAGCCGGGGTCCAATGAGCAGTTCTTC. The encoded protein is CASSQPGSNEQFF. The chain couples TRBV5-4 to TRBJ2-1; D possibly corresponds to TRBD2 (5 bases). The CDR3 is 13 residues long. Germline V gene sequence: CDR1 SGHNT, CDR2 YYREEE (reference sequence). V was clipped by 4 bases and J by 6 bases, with 11 bases between them.

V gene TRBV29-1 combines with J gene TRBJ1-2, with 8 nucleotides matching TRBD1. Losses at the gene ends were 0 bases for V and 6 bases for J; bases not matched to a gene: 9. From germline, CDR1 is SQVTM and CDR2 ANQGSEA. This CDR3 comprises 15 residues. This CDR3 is CSVEDGLARGHGYTF. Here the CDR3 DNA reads TGCAGCGTTGAAGATGGGCTTGCCAGGGGGCATGGCTACACCTTC.

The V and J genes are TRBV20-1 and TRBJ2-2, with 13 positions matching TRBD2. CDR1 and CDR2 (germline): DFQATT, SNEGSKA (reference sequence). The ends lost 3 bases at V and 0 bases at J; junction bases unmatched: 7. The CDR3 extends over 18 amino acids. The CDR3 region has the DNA TGCAGTGCTAGTCCCCGGACTAGCGGGGGCTCGAACACCGGGGAGCTGTTTTTT. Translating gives CSASPRTSGGSNTGELFF.

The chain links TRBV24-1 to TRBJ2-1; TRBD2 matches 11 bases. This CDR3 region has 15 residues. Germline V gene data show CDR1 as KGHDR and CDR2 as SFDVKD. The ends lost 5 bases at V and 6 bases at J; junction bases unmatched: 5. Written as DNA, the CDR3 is TGTGCCACCAGTGTCACTAGCGGGGGTATCAATGAGCAGTTCTTC. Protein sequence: CATSVTSGGINEQFF.

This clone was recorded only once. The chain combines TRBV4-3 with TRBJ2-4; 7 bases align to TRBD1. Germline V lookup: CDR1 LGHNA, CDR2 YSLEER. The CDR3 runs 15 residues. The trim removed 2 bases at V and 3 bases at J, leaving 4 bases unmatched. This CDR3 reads CASSQMGQSKNIQYF. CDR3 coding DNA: TGCGCCAGCAGCCAAATGGGACAGAGCAAAAACATTCAGTACTTC.

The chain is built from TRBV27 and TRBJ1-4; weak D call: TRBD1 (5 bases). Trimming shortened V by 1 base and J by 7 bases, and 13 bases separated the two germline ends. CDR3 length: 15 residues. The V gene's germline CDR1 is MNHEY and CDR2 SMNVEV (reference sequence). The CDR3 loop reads CASSLLGGGVEKLFF. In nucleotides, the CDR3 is TGTGCCAGCAGTTTATTGGGTGGGGGGGTTGAAAAACTGTTTTTT.

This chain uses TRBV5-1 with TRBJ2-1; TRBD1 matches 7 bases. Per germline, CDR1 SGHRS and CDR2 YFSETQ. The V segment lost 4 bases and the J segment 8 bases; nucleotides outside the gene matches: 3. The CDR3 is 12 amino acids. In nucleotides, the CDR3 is TGCGCCAGCAGCCGACAGGGATATGAGCAGTTCTTC. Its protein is CASSRQGYEQFF.

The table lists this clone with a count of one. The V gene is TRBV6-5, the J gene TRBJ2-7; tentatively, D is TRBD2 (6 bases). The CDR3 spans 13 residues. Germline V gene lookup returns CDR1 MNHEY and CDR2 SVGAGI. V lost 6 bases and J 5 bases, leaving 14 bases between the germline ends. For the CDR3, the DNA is TGTGCCAGCAGGAGGGCGGGGATCGACGAGCAGTACTTC. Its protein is CASRRAGIDEQYF.

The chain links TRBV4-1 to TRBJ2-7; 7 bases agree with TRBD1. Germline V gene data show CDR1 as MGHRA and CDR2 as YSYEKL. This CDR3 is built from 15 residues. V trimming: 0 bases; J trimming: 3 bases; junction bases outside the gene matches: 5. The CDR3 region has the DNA TGCGCCAGCAGCCAAGACGGACAGGACTTCTACGAGCAGTACTTC. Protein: CASSQDGQDFYEQYF.

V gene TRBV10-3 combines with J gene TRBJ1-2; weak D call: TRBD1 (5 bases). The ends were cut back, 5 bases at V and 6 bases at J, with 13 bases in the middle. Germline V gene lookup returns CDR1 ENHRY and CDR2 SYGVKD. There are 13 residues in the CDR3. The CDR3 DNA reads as TGTGCCATCAGTCCCCGTGGGGGGGATGGCTACACCTTC. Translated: CAISPRGGDGYTF.

The CDR3 DNA sequence: TGTGCCAGCAGCAATTGGCTAGCGGGGGGGAGTTGCACAGATACGCAGTATTTT. Its translation is CASSNWLAGGSCTDTQYF. This chain links TRBV21-1 with TRBJ2-3; the table's D call TRBD2 went unverified against the DNA. TRBV21-1 represents a pseudogene. CDR3 size: 18 residues.